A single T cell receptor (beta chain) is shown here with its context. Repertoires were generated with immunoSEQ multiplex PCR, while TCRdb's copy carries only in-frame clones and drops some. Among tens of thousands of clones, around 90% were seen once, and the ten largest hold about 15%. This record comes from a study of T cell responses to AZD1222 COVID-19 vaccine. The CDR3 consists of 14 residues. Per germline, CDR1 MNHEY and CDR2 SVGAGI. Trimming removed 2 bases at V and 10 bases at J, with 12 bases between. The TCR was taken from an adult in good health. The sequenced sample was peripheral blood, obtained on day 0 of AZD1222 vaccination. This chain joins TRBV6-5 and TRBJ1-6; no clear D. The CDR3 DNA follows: TGTGCCAGCAGTTACGTGGGGTCGCGGTCACCCCTCCACTTT. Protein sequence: CASSYVGSRSPLHF.